The 4 T cell receptor beta chains given below trace back to one sample, sequenced in a study of shared clonotypes between healthy human individuals. TCRdb's table, derived via immunoSEQ multiplex PCR, lists solely in-frame clones and lacks some. The sample has approximately 2.5 million clones, 85% to 95% seen once. The material sequenced was naive CD4+ T cells sorted from blood. Subset meaning: CD45RA+ positively selected. The receptors come from a man between 18 and 29 years old in good health.

This clone appeared a single time. This sequence joins TRBV19 and TRBJ2-3, with unresolved D. The CDR3 sequence is 11 residues long. From germline, CDR1 is LNHDA and CDR2 SQIVND (reference sequence). The V end was cut by 3 bases, the J end by 10 bases, with 8 bases between. CDR3 sequence: CASSIDQAQYF. CDR3 DNA: TGTGCCAGTAGTATTGATCAGGCGCAGTATTTT.

V gene TRBV6-1 combines with J gene TRBJ1-5, with 7 bases fitting TRBD1. Germline V gene lookup returns CDR1 MNHNS and CDR2 SASEGT. The CDR3 consists of 16 residues. Germline trimming cut 0 bases from V and 2 bases from J; bases unmatched to any gene: 4. Here the CDR3 DNA reads TGTGCCAGCAGTGAAGCAAGGGGGCTCGGCAATCAGCCCCAGCATTTT. Translating it yields CASSEARGLGNQPQHF.

The chain recombines TRBV19 with TRBJ1-1; D not certain. The CDR3 has 15 residues. Germline V gene sequence: CDR1 LNHDA, CDR2 SQIVND (reference sequence). The V gene lost 10 bases and the J gene lost 1 base, with 19 bases spanning the gap. For the CDR3, the DNA is TGTGCCACCCGGAGGGAGGGCGGTACGAACACTGAAGCTTTCTTT. This gives the protein CATRREGGTNTEAFF.

The chain carries TRBV7-9 and TRBJ1-2; D may be TRBD1 (5 bases). CDR3 length equals 13 residues. CDR1 SEHNR and CDR2 FQNEAQ come from the germline V gene (reference sequence). V shed 5 bases and J shed 7 bases, with 14 bases lying between them. The CDR3: CASSISGGGGYTF. In nucleotides, the CDR3 is TGTGCCAGCAGCATCTCAGGCGGGGGTGGCTACACCTTC.